These T cell receptor beta chains were read from a single sample in a study of blood T cell repertoires in COVID-19. Clones were sequenced by immunoSEQ multiplex PCR, and TCRdb holds only the in-frame ones, with some missing. This sample yields some 180,000 clones, of which nearly 90% are seen a single time; about a fifth belongs to the top ten. Sequencing was performed on peripheral blood. The receptors originated from a man aged 55 to 69 with active or convalescent COVID-19. CDR3s include the opening cysteine and the closing phenylalanine or tryptophan. A D gene is named only where the DNA matches it firmly. The size of a clone is reported for some rows only, either as once, few or many, or as a class for expanded clones.

j_gene,abundance,v_gene,d_gene,CDR3nt,CDR3aa
TRBJ2-1,.,TRBV6-6,.,TGTGCCAGCAGTCCTCTAGGCGGGGACTCCTACAATGAGCAGTTCTTC,CASSPLGGDSYNEQFF
TRBJ1-3,.,TRBV9,.,TGTGCCAGCAGCCCCAGTAGAGGGCAGGCTGGAAACACCATATATTTT,CASSPSRGQAGNTIYF
TRBJ1-2,.,TRBV19,.,TGTGCCAGTAAACAAGGCGGTTTTTATGGCTACACCTTC,CASKQGGFYGYTF
TRBJ2-5,.,TRBV3-1/TRBV3-2,.,TGTGCCAGCAGCAACCTGAGAGAGACCCAGTACTTC,CASSNLRETQYF
TRBJ1-1,.,TRBV12-5,.,TGTGCTAGTGGTTTGGAAGATATGCTTAGCGTAGCTTTCTTT,CASGLEDMLSVAFF
TRBJ1-6,.,TRBV7-8,.,TGTGCCAGCAGCTCGCTACCAAATTCACCCCTCCACTTT,CASSSLPNSPLHF
TRBJ2-1,once,TRBV5-1,.,TGCGCCAGCAGCCTCACCACCTATGCCTACAATGAGCAGTTCTTC,CASSLTTYAYNEQFF
TRBJ2-6,.,TRBV27,.,TGTGCCAGCAGGGATGGCGGAAGCTCTGGGGCCAACGTCCTGACTTTC,CASRDGGSSGANVLTF
TRBJ2-5,.,TRBV10-3,TRBD2,TGTGCCATCAGTGAGTCGGGGACTAGCGGTCGTAGGACCCAGTACTTC,CAISESGTSGRRTQYF
TRBJ2-7,.,TRBV7-9,.,TGTGCCAGCACCAATAGGCTAGGAAGCTCCTACGAGCAGTACTTC,CASTNRLGSSYEQYF
TRBJ2-6,few,TRBV4-1,TRBD1,TGCGCCAGCAGCCCCTGGACAGGGTATGGATCTGGGGCCAACGTCCTGACTTTC,CASSPWTGYGSGANVLTF
TRBJ1-2,.,TRBV4-2,.,TGTGCCAGCAGCCAGGAGCCGAAGGGGCTCCTCTATGGCTACACCTTC,CASSQEPKGLLYGYTF
TRBJ1-5,.,TRBV5-6,.,TGTGCCAGCAGCTCCGCAGGGGTAGGTCAGCCCCAGCATTTT,CASSSAGVGQPQHF
TRBJ2-5,.,TRBV4-1,TRBD2,TGCGCCAGCAGCCGGGATGTAAGCGGGGGGAGCGGAGGGACCCAGTACTTC,CASSRDVSGGSGGTQYF
TRBJ2-5,once,TRBV7-9,.,TGTGCCAGCAGCCCGTCCACTAGTAGTAGGGCACAAGAGACCCAGTACTTC,CASSPSTSSRAQETQYF
TRBJ1-4,few,TRBV19,.,TGTGCCAGTGGTCGGGGATCGTCAACTAATGAAAAACTGTTTTTT,CASGRGSSTNEKLFF
TRBJ2-3,.,TRBV11-2,TRBD2,TGTGCCAGCAGCGCTGGGACTAGCGGCCTAGATACGCAGTATTTT,CASSAGTSGLDTQYF
TRBJ2-5,.,TRBV6-2/TRBV6-3,TRBD2,TGTGCCAGCAGTTACCAACGCATAGCGGGGGAAGAGACCCAGTACTTC,CASSYQRIAGEETQYF
TRBJ1-5,.,TRBV7-2,TRBD1,TGTGCCAGCAGCTTAGGGGACAGGGCACAGCCCCAGCATTTT,CASSLGDRAQPQHF
TRBJ2-1,.,TRBV27,.,TGTGCCAGCAGTACGCCCGACCCCAGGATTTCGATAAGCAATGAGCAGTTCTTC,CASSTPDPRISISNEQFF
TRBJ1-1,.,TRBV6-5,.,TGTGCCAGCAGTTACTCATGGGGGGGGACTGAAGCTTTCTTT,CASSYSWGGTEAFF
TRBJ2-1,.,TRBV18,.,TGTGCCAGCTCACCCTTGGGGCAGGGTCAGGAGTTCTTC,CASSPLGQGQEFF
TRBJ1-2,.,TRBV7-9,TRBD1,TGTGCCAGCAGCCACTCGGACAGGGGAGCCTATGGCTACACCTTC,CASSHSDRGAYGYTF
TRBJ1-4,few,TRBV19,.,TGTGCCAGTAGTATAGGCGGGACGGGGGATGAAAAACTGTTTTTT,CASSIGGTGDEKLFF
TRBJ2-2,.,TRBV5-6,.,TGTGCCAGCAGCTTGTTAACAGGGAACACCGGGGAGCTGTTTTTT,CASSLLTGNTGELFF
TRBJ2-1,.,TRBV11-2,.,TGTGCCAGCAGCTTAGAATATTCAGTAAATGAGCAGTTCTTC,CASSLEYSVNEQFF
TRBJ1-5,.,TRBV7-8,.,TGTGCCAGCAGCTTAGGGGGGGGCAGGAGCAATCAGCCCCAGCATTTT,CASSLGGGRSNQPQHF
TRBJ2-2,.,TRBV7-8,TRBD2,TGTGCCAGCAGCCCCACTGGACTAGCGGGGGCGGGCGGGGAGCTGTTTTTT,CASSPTGLAGAGGELFF
TRBJ2-2,few,TRBV10-1,.,TGCGCCAGCAGTGTGGACAGTGCCGGGGAGCTGTTTTTT,CASSVDSAGELFF
TRBJ1-2,few,TRBV19,TRBD1,TGTGCCAGTAGTACCTTTATCGACAGGGGAGAGGGAGGCTACACCTTC,CASSTFIDRGEGGYTF
TRBJ1-6,.,TRBV27,.,TGTGCCAGCAGCCAACAGAGTAATTCACCCCTCCACTTT,CASSQQSNSPLHF
TRBJ2-7,.,TRBV9,.,TGTGCCAGCAGCGTTTCGGCGGGGGCCCCCTACGAGCAGTACTTC,CASSVSAGAPYEQYF
TRBJ2-5,.,TRBV9,TRBD2,TGTGCCAGCAGCGTAGACAGCGGGGGGGCCACAGAGACCCAGTACTTC,CASSVDSGGATETQYF
TRBJ2-2,.,TRBV11-3,TRBD2,TGTGCCAGCAGCTTAGGAGGAGCGGGAAACACCGGGGAGCTGTTTTTT,CASSLGGAGNTGELFF
TRBJ2-7,few,TRBV7-9,TRBD1,TGTGCCAGCAGTCGACAGGGTTCTTACGAGCAGTACTTC,CASSRQGSYEQYF